This entry lists 27 T cell receptor beta chains sequenced from one sample in a study of shared clonotypes between healthy human individuals. Only in-frame clones appear in the TCRdb table, and some are missing; sequencing was by immunoSEQ multiplex PCR. Of 900,000 to 1,200,000 clones in the sample, 78% were seen once. What was sequenced was memory CD4+ T cells from PBMCs. Subset indicated: CD45RA-negative fraction. The receptors shown here come from a man aged 18 to 35 in good health. Some clones in this sample may be carry-over from other donors' samples.

The chain is built from TRBV7-2 and TRBJ2-7; perhaps TRBD2 as D (6 bases). V gave up 5 bases and J gave up 0 bases, with 11 bases separating them. Per germline, CDR1 SGHTA and CDR2 FQGNSA. CDR3 length equals 14 residues. The CDR3 sequence: CASSLLGGSYEQYF. CDR3 DNA: TGTGCCAGCAGCCTACTGGGAGGCTCCTACGAGCAGTACTTC.

V is TRBV28 and J is TRBJ1-2, with 7 bases matching TRBD1. Germline V CDR1 and CDR2: MDHEN, SYDVKM. There are 13 residues in the CDR3. Unmatched junction bases numbered 8, after V lost 5 bases and J lost 8 bases. This CDR3 reads CASSQTGSRGYTF. CDR3 in DNA: TGTGCCAGCAGTCAGACAGGGTCGAGAGGCTACACCTTC.

Here the CDR3 reads CSVTRDNLYNEQFF. CDR3 in DNA: TGCAGCGTGACCCGGGACAATCTCTACAATGAGCAGTTCTTC. The chain combines TRBV29-1 with TRBJ2-1; D perhaps matches TRBD1 (6 bases). Germline V gene data show CDR1 as SQVTM and CDR2 as ANQGSEA. CDR3 size: 14 residues. V lost 6 bases to trimming and J lost 3 bases, with 15 bases between them.

The rearrangement joins TRBV28 to TRBJ2-5; TRBD2 aligns across 8 bases. Germline lookup yields CDR1 MDHEN and CDR2 SYDVKM. CDR3 length: 14 amino acids. V gave up 6 bases and J gave up 5 bases; unmatched junction bases: 8. CDR3: CASSPGLGTETQYF. The CDR3 nucleotides are TGTGCCAGCAGCCCGGGACTAGGGACGGAGACCCAGTACTTC.

This rearrangement joins TRBV7-3 to TRBJ1-2, with a weak D call TRBD1 (5 bases). V was shortened by 5 bases and J by 7 bases, with 14 bases between the two germline ends. Germline V lookup: CDR1 SGHTA, CDR2 FQGTGA. The CDR3 runs to 13 residues. As DNA, the CDR3 is TGTGCCAGCAGCCCGTCTGAGGGGAGTGGCTACACCTTC. Translated: CASSPSEGSGYTF.

CDR3 nucleotides: TGTGCCAGCACCCTCAGGGGAACCTACGAGCAGTACTTC. The encoded protein is CASTLRGTYEQYF. This sequence joins TRBV6-1 and TRBJ2-7; a weak D match, TRBD1 (6 bases). Germline V CDR1 and CDR2: MNHNS, SASEGT. This CDR3 contains 13 residues. Between the trimmed V and J ends, which lost 7 bases and 2 bases, there was a span of 12 bases.

This clone was counted between two and nine times. V gene TRBV29-1 combines with J gene TRBJ2-5, with a tentative D call TRBD1 (6 bases). In germline, CDR1 is SQVTM, CDR2 ANQGSEA. V was cut by 3 bases and J by 2 bases, with 10 bases left in between. The CDR3 is 13 residues long. The CDR3 DNA sequence: TGCAGCGTTGACCTGGACAGTCAAGAGACCCAGTACTTC. Its translation: CSVDLDSQETQYF. The full variable domain, with the rest looked up from reference TRBV29-1 and TRBJ2-5, is SAVISQKPSRDICQRGTSLTIQCQVDSQVTMMFWYRQQPGQSLTLIATANQGSEATYESGFVIDKFPISRPNLTFSTLTVSNMSPEDSSIYLCSVDLDSQETQYFGPGTRLLVL.

As DNA, the CDR3 is TGCGCCAGCAGTCGACCCGGGACTAGTTTCTTGTACTTC. Translating gives CASSRPGTSFLYF. The chain joins TRBV10-1 to TRBJ2-7; 8 nucleotides align to TRBD2. The germline V gene has CDR1 WNHNN and CDR2 SYGVQD (reference sequence). The CDR3 length is 13 residues. The V and J ends lost 5 bases and 12 bases, in that order; junction bases with no gene match: 12.

The chain carries TRBV7-2 and TRBJ2-6; D gene unclear. Between the trimmed V and J ends, which lost 3 bases and 2 bases, there was a span of 11 bases. The CDR3 loop spans 16 amino acids. From germline, CDR1 is SGHTA and CDR2 FQGNSA. This CDR3 is CASSLDLRPGANVLTF. CDR3 bases: TGTGCCAGCAGCTTGGACCTTCGGCCTGGGGCCAACGTCCTGACTTTC.

With regard to this clone: A much larger clone differs by one base, so this may be a read error. The same CDR3 also results from other DNA sequences found in this sample. This chain uses TRBV5-1 with TRBJ1-1; D is perhaps TRBD1 (6 bases). V lost 0 bases and J 2 bases, leaving 8 bases between the germline ends. The CDR3 length is 14 residues. CDR1 is SGHRS and CDR2 is YFSETQ in the germline V gene. The CDR3 region has the DNA TGCGCCAGCAGCTTGGACAGGGTTAACACTGAAGCTTTCTTT. Amino acid sequence: CASSLDRVNTEAFF.

The chain joins TRBV11-2 to TRBJ1-2, with D perhaps matching TRBD1 (6 bases). The germline gives CDR1 SGHAT, CDR2 FQNNGV. The CDR3 extends over 14 amino acids. V shed 1 base and J shed 8 bases, with 14 bases lying between them. Here the CDR3 reads CASSLGTGIGGYTF. CDR3 sequence (DNA): TGTGCCAGCAGCTTAGGCACAGGGATCGGCGGCTACACCTTC.

The rearrangement joins TRBV28 to TRBJ1-5; 9 nucleotides align to TRBD1. J gave up 6 bases and V 6 bases, and 3 bases lay outside the gene matches. The germline gives CDR1 MDHEN, CDR2 SYDVKM. This CDR3 region has 13 residues. CDR3 protein: CASRTGGIQPQHF. The CDR3 nucleotides are TGTGCCAGCAGAACAGGGGGCATTCAGCCCCAGCATTTT.

The CDR3 protein is CASSPGQTQYF. The CDR3, as DNA: TGTGCCAGCAGCCCTGGTCAGACCCAGTACTTC. The V call is TRBV5-4, the J call TRBJ2-5; D gene unclear. The germline CDR1 and CDR2 sequences are SGHNT and YYREEE (reference sequence). The CDR3 totals 11 residues. Trimming took 4 bases from V and 6 from J, leaving 7 bases between them.

V is TRBV20-1 and J is TRBJ2-1; 7 bases agree with TRBD1. J was trimmed by 14 bases and V by 0 bases; bases with no gene match: 4. Germline lookup yields CDR1 DFQATT and CDR2 SNEGSKA (reference sequence). The CDR3 has 11 residues. The CDR3 DNA reads TGCAGTGCTAGAGACAGGGGGTCGGAGTTCTTC. Protein sequence: CSARDRGSEFF.

The CDR3 spells CSASPAHEQYF. As DNA, the CDR3 is TGCAGTGCTAGCCCCGCCCACGAGCAGTACTTC. The chain couples TRBV20-1 to TRBJ2-7; no firm D call. With 3 bases removed from V and 5 bases from J, the gap between germline ends came to 8 bases. Germline CDR1 is DFQATT and CDR2 is SNEGSKA (reference sequence). The CDR3 loop spans 11 amino acids.

The V call is TRBV6-5, the J call TRBJ2-7; 9 bases are shared with TRBD1. V gave up 6 bases and J gave up 3 bases; unmatched junction bases: 3. The CDR3 runs to 13 residues. From germline, CDR1 is MNHEY and CDR2 SVGAGI. The CDR3 DNA reads as TGTGCCAGCAGGAGACAGGGGGTCTACGAGCAGTACTTC. Translation: CASRRQGVYEQYF.

The rearrangement joins TRBV27 to TRBJ1-5; D perhaps matches TRBD1 (6 bases). V was clipped by 5 bases and J by 3 bases, with 11 bases between them. Germline CDR1 is MNHEY and CDR2 is SMNVEV (reference sequence). The CDR3 loop spans 14 amino acids. CDR3 sequence (DNA): TGTGCCAGCAGTAGTCGACAGGACAATCAGCCCCAGCATTTT. It codes for CASSSRQDNQPQHF.

V and J are TRBV30 and TRBJ1-2; D is unclear. Trimming pared 2 bases from V and 4 bases from J, leaving 8 bases between. Looked up from germline, CDR1 is GTSNPN and CDR2 is SVGIG (reference sequence). This CDR3 is 12 amino acids long. Written as DNA, the CDR3 is TGTGCCTGGAGTTCGGTCTCCTATGGCTACACCTTC. Amino acids: CAWSSVSYGYTF.

About this clone itself: One junction end disagrees with the germline gene, perhaps due to a read error. CDR3 in DNA: TGTGCCAGCAGCTCTACTAGCAACCCGGCAGAAACGCAGTATTTT. Protein: CASSSTSNPAETQYF. The genes are TRBV7-3 and TRBJ2-3; possibly TRBD2 for D (6 bases). CDR3 length: 15 amino acids. The V gene's germline CDR1 is SGHTA and CDR2 FQGTGA.

The chain joins TRBV30 to TRBJ1-2; D is perhaps TRBD1 (6 bases). The V and J ends lost 2 bases and 8 bases respectively, with 12 bases between them. This CDR3 comprises 12 residues. Germline V gene data show CDR1 as GTSNPN and CDR2 as SVGIG (reference sequence). The CDR3 loop reads CAWSTPGVGYTF. The CDR3 region has the DNA TGTGCCTGGAGTACTCCAGGGGTGGGCTACACCTTC.

This clone was detected only a few times. Other nucleotide sequences from this sample produce the same CDR3. This rearrangement joins TRBV5-8 to TRBJ2-5; TRBD1 is a possible D gene (6 bases). CDR1 and CDR2 from the germline V gene are SGHTS and YDEGEE. V was trimmed by 2 bases and J by 1 base, leaving 15 bases between them. The CDR3 spans 16 residues. CDR3 sequence: CASSLRGTTSQETQYF. CDR3 nucleotide sequence: TGTGCCAGCAGCTTAAGAGGGACAACTTCCCAAGAGACCCAGTACTTC.

V is TRBV28 and J is TRBJ1-3, with D perhaps matching TRBD1 (6 bases). The CDR3 extends over 16 amino acids. Germline CDR1 reads MDHEN; CDR2 reads SYDVKM. Trimming removed 6 bases at V and 2 bases at J, with 17 bases between. CDR3 in DNA: TGTGCCAGCAGACCCTCCACAGGGCACACTGGAAACACCATATATTTT. It translates to CASRPSTGHTGNTIYF.

This clone has just a few counts. CDR3 protein: CASSLNYGGGNIQYF. Here the CDR3 DNA reads TGTGCCAGCAGCCTGAACTACGGGGGAGGAAACATTCAGTACTTC. This rearrangement joins TRBV7-2 to TRBJ2-4, with D possibly matching TRBD2 (6 bases). The CDR3 consists of 15 residues. The V end lost 5 bases, the J end lost 6 bases, and 17 bases lay between the germline ends. CDR1 is SGHTA and CDR2 is FQGNSA in the germline V gene.

This clone has just a few counts. J is TRBJ1-5 and V is TRBV28; possible D gene TRBD1, 5 bases. The CDR3 length is 16 residues. CDR1 MDHEN and CDR2 SYDVKM come from the germline V gene. V was clipped by 6 bases and J by 2 bases, with 17 bases between them. The CDR3 nucleotides read TGTGCCAGCAGGTTTGCCCCTCGGGGGGGCAATCAGCCCCAGCATTTT. Its protein product is CASRFAPRGGNQPQHF.

This clone was recorded at least ten times. The same CDR3 is also encoded by other DNA sequences in this sample. The V and J genes are TRBV5-4 and TRBJ2-7; TRBD2 matches at 8 bases. The CDR3 spans 15 residues. The V gene end was trimmed by 4 bases and the J gene end by 4 bases; junction bases not matched to a gene: 10. In germline, CDR1 is SGHNT, CDR2 YYREEE (reference sequence). CDR3 sequence: CASSPGAGAEYEQYF. CDR3 in DNA: TGTGCCAGCAGCCCTGGAGCGGGAGCAGAGTACGAGCAGTACTTC.

The chain uses TRBV25-1 and TRBJ2-5; perhaps TRBD2 as D (7 bases). Per the germline V gene, CDR1 is MGHDK and CDR2 is SYGVNS. The CDR3 has 13 residues. The V gene lost 7 bases and the J gene lost 1 base, with 10 bases spanning the gap. CDR3 region: CASNGGPQETQYF. The CDR3 nucleotides are TGTGCCAGCAACGGGGGGCCCCAAGAGACCCAGTACTTC.

J is TRBJ2-5 and V is TRBV25-1; TRBD1 agrees at 7 bases. The end of the DNA aligns better with TRBJ2-7, so the J call may be wrong. The germline CDR1 and CDR2 sequences are MGHDK and SYGVNS. There are 14 residues in the CDR3. The CDR3 bases are TGTGCCAGCAGTGAACTAGGGACAGAATACGAGCAGTACTTC. This sequence encodes CASSELGTEYEQYF.